One and the same sample provided the 24 T cell receptor beta chains below, sequenced in a study of blood T cell repertoires in COVID-19. Libraries were prepared by immunoSEQ multiplex PCR; TCRdb keeps only in-frame clonotypes and omits some of them. The sample has 70,000 to 95,000 clones, more than 80% seen once; the top ten hold 13%. Source material: peripheral blood. The receptors were sampled from a human donor in a cohort sampled during active COVID-19.

The chain joins TRBV11-2 to TRBJ1-6; tentative D call: TRBD1 (6 bases). CDR3 length: 14 amino acids. Germline values: CDR1 SGHAT, CDR2 FQNNGV. V was clipped by 4 bases and J by 11 bases, with 15 bases between them. Written as DNA, the CDR3 is TGTGCCAGCAGCTCTTCCGAGAGGGGGACACCCCTCCACTTT. This gives the protein CASSSSERGTPLHF.

The V gene is TRBV6-5, the J gene TRBJ2-3; tentative D call: TRBD2 (5 bases). Trimming stripped 2 bases from V and 5 bases from J, with 8 bases between. This CDR3 spans 13 amino acids. Germline loops: CDR1 MNHEY, CDR2 SVGAGI. The CDR3 DNA reads TGTGCCAGCAGTTACGCTCGGGGAGATACGCAGTATTTT. This codes for CASSYARGDTQYF.

V and J are TRBV7-9 and TRBJ1-3, with D hard to call. V lost 8 bases to trimming and J lost 0 bases, with 14 bases between them. This CDR3 is built from 15 residues. Germline V lookup: CDR1 SEHNR, CDR2 FQNEAQ (reference sequence). In DNA, the CDR3 is TGTGCCAGCCAACTGGAGCAAACCTCTGGAAACACCATATATTTT. Amino acids: CASQLEQTSGNTIYF.

The V call is TRBV7-2, the J call TRBJ1-6; 7 nucleotides line up with TRBD1. Unmatched junction bases numbered 9, after V lost 6 bases and J lost 10 bases. This CDR3 has 14 residues. Germline CDR1 SGHTA, CDR2 FQGNSA. In DNA, the CDR3 is TGTGCCAGCAGTACCGACAGGGTGGTGTCACCCCTCCACTTT. Translation gives CASSTDRVVSPLHF.

The table lists this clone with a few counts. The chain uses TRBV19 and TRBJ2-5, with D perhaps matching TRBD2 (7 bases). This CDR3 spans 16 amino acids. The V end was cut by 3 bases, the J end by 9 bases, with 23 bases between. Germline loops: CDR1 LNHDA, CDR2 SQIVND (reference sequence). CDR3 loop: CASSMIPVGRRGPQYF. The DNA for the CDR3 is TGTGCCAGTAGTATGATCCCGGTGGGGCGGCGGGGGCCCCAGTACTTC.

This chain links TRBV5-1 with TRBJ1-2; weak D call: TRBD1 (5 bases). V gave up 2 bases and J gave up 8 bases, with 13 bases separating them. CDR3 length: 13 amino acids. Looked up from germline, CDR1 is SGHRS and CDR2 is YFSETQ. CDR3 region: CASSFSGGAGYTF. CDR3 nucleotides: TGCGCCAGCAGCTTTAGTGGCGGGGCGGGCTACACCTTC.

The CDR3 protein is CASSAGLGGEQFF. The CDR3 coding sequence is TGTGCCAGCAGTGCGGGACTAGGGGGTGAGCAGTTCTTC. The rearrangement joins TRBV2 to TRBJ2-1, with 8 bases identical to TRBD2. Germline-derived CDR1 and CDR2 are SNHLY and FYNNEI. There are 13 residues in the CDR3. V lost 4 bases, J lost 9 bases, and 5 bases stayed unmatched.

The chain joins TRBV5-6 to TRBJ1-5; D is ambiguous. This CDR3 has 14 amino acids. From germline, CDR1 is SGHDT and CDR2 YYEEEE. Trimming pared 2 bases from V and 2 bases from J, leaving 8 bases between. The CDR3 region has the DNA TGTGCCAGCAGCTTAATCGGGGGCAATCAGCCCCAGCATTTT. This encodes CASSLIGGNQPQHF.

The chain is built from TRBV5-1 and TRBJ2-7; 7 bases align to TRBD1. Germline V gene sequence: CDR1 SGHRS, CDR2 YFSETQ. V dropped 4 bases and J dropped 5; count of bases not matched to a gene: 6. The CDR3 covers 13 residues. The CDR3 here is CASSHRQGNEQYF. The CDR3 DNA reads as TGCGCCAGCAGCCACAGACAGGGTAACGAGCAGTACTTC.

CDR3 sequence (DNA): TGTGCCAGAGGGAAGGGAGGGTATCCCGGGGAGCTGTTTTTT. Its translation: CARGKGGYPGELFF. This chain connects TRBV2 to TRBJ2-2; 7 bases map to TRBD2. CDR3 length: 14 residues. With V trimmed by 9 bases and J by 6 bases, 10 bases remained unmatched. CDR1 SNHLY and CDR2 FYNNEI come from the germline V gene. Full variable domain (outside the CDR3, taken from reference TRBV2 and TRBJ2-2): EPEVTQTPSHQVTQMGQEVILRCVPISNHLYFYWYRQILGQKVEFLVSFYNNEISEKSEIFDDQFSVERPDGSNFTLKIRSTKLEDSAMYFCARGKGGYPGELFFGEGSRLTVL.

CDR3 sequence (DNA): TGTGCCAGCGAAGAGGGGACAAACACTGAAGCTTTCTTT. This gives the protein CASEEGTNTEAFF. The V and J genes are TRBV3-1 (or the pseudogene TRBV3-2) and TRBJ1-1; TRBD1 might be the D (6 bases). V shed 8 bases and J shed 2 bases, with 12 bases lying between them. This CDR3 has 13 residues. The germline V gene has CDR1 LGHDT and CDR2 YNNKEL (reference sequence).

This chain joins TRBV7-2 and TRBJ1-2; the D gene is possibly TRBD1 (6 bases). Germline CDR1 is SGHTA and CDR2 is FQGNSA. V was trimmed by 1 base and J by 8 bases, leaving 14 bases between them. This CDR3 comprises 14 residues. CDR3 amino acids: CASSLDRVSSGYTF. CDR3 nucleotides: TGTGCCAGCAGCTTAGACAGGGTGTCCAGCGGCTACACCTTC.

This chain joins TRBV7-9 and TRBJ1-4, with TRBD1 matching 7 bases. With 5 bases clipped from V and 10 bases from J, the junction kept 7 bases outside the gene matches. CDR1 and CDR2 from the germline V gene are SEHNR and FQNEAQ (reference sequence). This CDR3 is built from 13 residues. As DNA, the CDR3 is TGTGCCAGCAGCCGCGACAGGGACGGAAAACTGTTTTTT. Its translation: CASSRDRDGKLFF.

Worth noting for this clone: Within the sample, other DNA sequences also encode this same CDR3. V and J are TRBV5-1 and TRBJ2-1; 11 bases match TRBD1. The germline gives CDR1 SGHRS, CDR2 YFSETQ. The CDR3 consists of 15 residues. V shed 3 bases, J shed 12 bases, and the junction held 11 bases outside the gene matches. CDR3 loop: CASSSSGTGGILQFF. The CDR3 region has the DNA TGCGCCAGCAGCTCCTCTGGGACAGGGGGAATTTTGCAGTTCTTC.

J is TRBJ1-4 and V is TRBV6-5; D is ambiguous. This CDR3 is built from 15 residues. Germline lookup yields CDR1 MNHEY and CDR2 SVGAGI. V was clipped by 0 bases and J by 4 bases, with 9 bases between them. CDR3 nucleotides: TGTGCCAGCAGTTACTCGGGCCGATTTAATGAAAAACTGTTTTTT. The encoded protein is CASSYSGRFNEKLFF.

This chain uses TRBV4-2 with TRBJ2-2, with no clear D. The V gene lost 1 base and the J gene lost 5 bases, with 2 bases spanning the gap. There are 12 residues in the CDR3. CDR1 is LGHNA, CDR2 YNFKEQ, per germline. CDR3 protein: CASSQATGELFF. CDR3 coding DNA: TGTGCCAGCAGCCAAGCGACCGGGGAGCTGTTTTTT.

The rearrangement uses TRBV7-9 and TRBJ2-7, with 7 nucleotides matching TRBD2. This CDR3 has 17 residues. V was clipped by 7 bases and J by 0 bases; unmatched bases: 15. Germline V gene sequence: CDR1 SEHNR, CDR2 FQNEAQ (reference sequence). As DNA, the CDR3 is TGTGCCAGCATCTCCGGGGAAACGGGGGACTACTCCTACGAGCAGTACTTC. Encoded protein: CASISGETGDYSYEQYF. The full variable domain, completed using reference TRBV7-9 and TRBJ2-7, is DTGVSQNPRHKITKRGQNVTFRCDPISEHNRLYWYRQTLGQGPEFLTYFQNEAQLEKSRLLSDRFSAERPKGSFSTLEIQRTEQGDSAMYLCASISGETGDYSYEQYFGPGTRLTVT.

The chain couples TRBV4-3 to TRBJ2-2; perhaps D is TRBD1 or TRBD2 (6 bases each). The CDR3 spans 16 residues. Germline CDR1 is LGHNA and CDR2 is YSLEER. V dropped 4 bases and J dropped 3 bases, with 15 bases sitting between them. CDR3 DNA: TGCGCCAGCAGCCTAGAGGGGGGTAGCGACACCGGGGAGCTGTTTTTT. Amino acid sequence: CASSLEGGSDTGELFF.

V and J are TRBV18 and TRBJ2-3, with 10 bases that match TRBD1. CDR3 size: 18 residues. CDR1 and CDR2 (germline): KGHSH, LQKENI. V was clipped by 6 bases and J by 2 bases; unmatched bases: 14. CDR3 sequence: CASSPPGQGSLFTDTQYF. The CDR3 DNA reads TGTGCCAGCTCGCCCCCGGGACAGGGGTCCCTGTTCACAGATACGCAGTATTTT. Looking up the rest from reference TRBV18 and TRBJ2-3 gives the full variable domain: NAGVMQNPRHLVRRRGQEARLRCSPMKGHSHVYWYRQLPEEGLKFMVYLQKENIIDESGMPKERFSAEFPKEGPSILRIQQVVRGDSAAYFCASSPPGQGSLFTDTQYFGPGTRLTVL.

V usage is TRBV18 and J usage is TRBJ2-5, with 10 bases that match TRBD2. Unmatched junction bases numbered 6, after V lost 3 bases and J lost 2 bases. Looked up from germline, CDR1 is KGHSH and CDR2 is LQKENI. The CDR3 is 16 amino acids. The CDR3 reads CASSPSSGGLQETQYF. The CDR3 DNA follows: TGTGCCAGCTCACCCTCTAGCGGGGGCCTGCAAGAGACCCAGTACTTC.

This clone was observed a handful of times. The V gene is TRBV9, the J gene TRBJ2-2, with 7 positions matching TRBD1. This CDR3 is 18 amino acids long. V lost 1 base, J lost 5 bases, and 14 bases stayed unmatched. Germline lookup yields CDR1 SGDLS and CDR2 YYNGEE. The CDR3: CASSVHLQGLIYTGELFF. The CDR3 DNA sequence: TGTGCCAGCAGCGTACACTTACAGGGGCTTATTTATACCGGGGAGCTGTTTTTT.

This clone was counted a few times. This chain links TRBV5-1 with TRBJ1-1; TRBD1 might be the D (6 bases). The CDR3 is 15 residues long. Trimming removed 0 bases at V and 5 bases at J, with 14 bases between. Germline CDR1 reads SGHRS; CDR2 reads YFSETQ. The CDR3 coding sequence is TGCGCCAGCAGCTTGGCCGCGGGGGCGGTTACTGAAGCTTTCTTT. This encodes CASSLAAGAVTEAFF.

The chain combines TRBV4-1 with TRBJ2-6; perhaps TRBD2 as D (6 bases). Looked up from germline, CDR1 is MGHRA and CDR2 is YSYEKL. This CDR3 region has 18 residues. The V end was cut by 0 bases, the J end by 0 bases, with 12 bases between. The CDR3 reads CASSQDSGVHSGANVLTF. In DNA form, the CDR3 reads TGCGCCAGCAGCCAAGATTCGGGGGTTCACTCTGGGGCCAACGTCCTGACTTTC.

This chain joins TRBV29-1 and TRBJ2-5, with D possibly matching TRBD1 (6 bases). V was cut by 7 bases and J by 4 bases, with 19 bases left in between. The CDR3 extends over 14 amino acids. Germline CDR1 reads SQVTM; CDR2 reads ANQGSEA. DNA for the CDR3: TGCAGCGGTGGAGCAGGGGAAGAAGGAGAGACCCAGTACTTC. The encoded protein is CSGGAGEEGETQYF.